This T cell receptor (beta chain) is from a study of T cells in localized non-small cell lung cancer. Comment on this clone: Its antigen is unknown.

Study-wide results and caveats: Of the top 100 tumor clones, median about 56 were in adjacent lung, approximately 30 among its top 100. Uninvolved adjacent lung had more T cell clonality than any other tissue, topping tumor.

The data were produced by immunoSEQ multiplex PCR, yet TCRdb's version contains in-frame clones alone and is incomplete. The sample consists of 100,000 to 150,000 clones, 89% of them appearing once. Germline V gene lookup returns CDR1 KGHSH and CDR2 LQKENI. Trimming shortened V by 0 bases and J by 6 bases, and 14 bases separated the two germline ends. This CDR3 region has 15 residues. This specimen consisted of peripheral blood, obtained before any cancer treatment. The V call is TRBV18, the J call TRBJ1-1, with D perhaps matching TRBD1 (5 bases). The sequence came from a female donor over 55 with stage I lung adenocarcinoma. This CDR3 is CASSPPWGGEPEAFF. In nucleotides, the CDR3 is TGTGCCAGCTCACCACCGTGGGGGGGGGAACCTGAAGCTTTCTTT.